This is a list of T cell receptor beta chains from one sample in a study of T cell responses to AZD1222 COVID-19 vaccine. The data were produced by immunoSEQ multiplex PCR, yet TCRdb's version contains in-frame clones alone and is incomplete. In the table there are approximately 140,000 clones, about 89% of which are singletons. The specimen was peripheral blood, collected on day 0 of AZD1222 vaccination. The receptors stem from an adult in good health. Both conserved end residues are part of each CDR3. D genes are given only for firm matches. A row's size may be missing; if present it is once, few, many or a size class.

>TRBV2|16|TRBJ1-1|NA|TRBD1
TGTGCCAGCAGTGAGGAAAGGGGGCGAATGGGCACTGAAGCTTTCTTT
CASSEERGRMGTEAFF
>TRBV28|16|TRBJ2-5|NA|NA
TGTGCCAGCAGCCCTTTTCTGGGCGGGTTTGTTCGGACCCAGTACTTC
CASSPFLGGFVRTQYF
>TRBV4-3|13|TRBJ1-1|NA|NA
TGCGCCAGCAGCCGGACGAGGAACACTGAAGCTTTCTTT
CASSRTRNTEAFF
>TRBV2|13|TRBJ1-6|NA|NA
TGTGCCAGCAGCACAGAACCTTATTCACCCCTCCACTTT
CASSTEPYSPLHF
>TRBV6-5|11|TRBJ1-1|NA|NA
TGTGCCAGCTCCGAGAACACTGAAGCTTTCTTT
CASSENTEAFF
>TRBV4-2|14|TRBJ1-2|NA|TRBD1
TGTGCCAGCAGCCACCCGGGACAGCAGTATGGCTACACCTTC
CASSHPGQQYGYTF
>TRBV27|15|TRBJ1-5|NA|NA
TGTGCCAGCAGTTCCCTCGGGGGGTGGAATCAGCCCCAGCATTTT
CASSSLGGWNQPQHF
>TRBV7-2|15|TRBJ2-7|NA|TRBD2
TGTGCCAGCAGCTCCCGGTTAGCGGGAGACTACGAGCAGTACTTC
CASSSRLAGDYEQYF
>TRBV7-3|14|TRBJ1-1|NA|NA
TGTGCCAGCAGCTTAATCGGTGGGGGGACTGAAGCTTTCTTT
CASSLIGGGTEAFF
>TRBV11-2|12|TRBJ1-4|once|NA
TGTGCCAGCAGCTTAGATCCCGGAAAACTGTTTTTT
CASSLDPGKLFF
>TRBV7-8|14|TRBJ1-5|NA|TRBD1
TGTGCCAGCAGCTGGACAGGGGGCAGTCAGCCCCAGCATTTT
CASSWTGGSQPQHF
>TRBV7-2|16|TRBJ2-7|NA|NA
TGTGCCAGCAGCTTACAGGGGCGGGGGAGCTCCTACGAGCAGTACTTC
CASSLQGRGSSYEQYF
>TRBV5-1|13|TRBJ1-2|NA|NA
TGCGCCAGCAGCTTGATCACGAACTATGGCTACACCTTC
CASSLITNYGYTF
>TRBV18|16|TRBJ1-6|NA|TRBD1
TGTGCCAGCTCACCACCATGGGACAGGGGTAATTCACCCCTCCACTTT
CASSPPWDRGNSPLHF
>TRBV14|16|TRBJ1-6|NA|NA
TGTGCCAGCAGCCTTATGGGACGGACCCATAATTCACCCCTCCACTTT
CASSLMGRTHNSPLHF
>TRBV7-2|13|TRBJ2-1|NA|NA
TGTGCCAGCAGCTTCAGGGGGGTGGGTGAGCAGTTCTTC
CASSFRGVGEQFF
>TRBV9|12|TRBJ2-7|NA|NA
TGTGCCAGCAGCGGGGATGGGTACGAGCAGTACTTC
CASSGDGYEQYF
>TRBV28|15|TRBJ1-1|NA|NA
TGTGCCAGCAGTTTGGCAGCTCCAAAAAACACTGAAGCTTTCTTT
CASSLAAPKNTEAFF
>TRBV19|12|TRBJ1-5|NA|NA
TGTGCCAGTAGTGACAGCAATCAGCCCCAGCATTTT
CASSDSNQPQHF
>TRBV19|15|TRBJ1-4|NA|NA
TGTGCCAGTAAGGTCGGGGCAGCAACTAATGAAAAACTGTTTTTT
CASKVGAATNEKLFF
>TRBV19|15|TRBJ2-7|NA|NA
TGTGCCAGTAGTATGGGAGGCGAACGACCCTACGAGCAGTACTTC
CASSMGGERPYEQYF
>TRBV10-2|17|TRBJ1-2|NA|TRBD1
TGCGCCAGCAGTGAGTCGGGGACCGGGACAGAATTTTATGGCTACACCTTC
CASSESGTGTEFYGYTF
>TRBV12-5|14|TRBJ1-1|NA|NA
TGTGCTAGTGGTTTGGATCGACGGAGAACTGAAGCTTTCTTT
CASGLDRRRTEAFF
>TRBV15|17|TRBJ2-1|NA|TRBD1
TGTGCCACCAGCAGAGAGGACAGGGCGATTCTTGGGAATGAGCAGTTCTTC
CATSREDRAILGNEQFF
>TRBV5-1|14|TRBJ1-1|once|NA
TGCGCCAGCAGCTTAACCCTTCTGGGGACTGAAGCTTTCTTT
CASSLTLLGTEAFF
>TRBV4-3|17|TRBJ1-2|NA|TRBD1
TGCGCCAGCAGCCAAGCACTCCGGGACAGGGGAATAGGTGGCTACACCTTC
CASSQALRDRGIGGYTF
>TRBV4-3|16|TRBJ2-3|NA|TRBD1
TGCGCCAGCAGCCAAGCGGCCGGGACAGCTACAGATACGCAGTTTTTT
CASSQAAGTATDTQFF
>TRBV28|13|TRBJ1-3|NA|NA
TGTGCCAGCAGAAGGAGGGAGGCGGGCACCATATATTTT
CASRRREAGTIYF
>TRBV2|15|TRBJ2-2|NA|NA
TGTGCCAGCAGTGAACGGGGAGTCGTGACCGGGGAGCTGTTTTTT
CASSERGVVTGELFF